The T cell receptor beta chain described here comes from a study of cytomegalovirus exposure and HLA in healthy donors. About the study: A preliminary data release comprised around 85 million unique TCRs obtained from HLA-typed donors. Study-wide findings and caveats: There were reportedly fewer N-insertions in an Asian-associated ancestry cluster than the approximately 640-donor mean, in a later analysis. Researchers counted 164 TCR beta chains as cytomegalovirus-associated. Beyond CMV serostatus, there was no information to go on about immune exposure.

The CDR3 loop spans 15 amino acids. Germline values: CDR1 SGHRS, CDR2 YFSETQ. V lost 0 bases to trimming and J lost 4 bases, with 13 bases between them. Primers for the PCR totalled 60 Vbeta and 13 Jbeta. Here immunoSEQ multiplex PCR was the method, and the copy in TCRdb shows in-frame clones only, minus some. This repertoire shows 90,000 to 100,000 clones, under 75% found once; its top ten account for less than 1.5%. Of note for this clone: Its antigen is as yet unknown.

The chain carries TRBV5-1 and TRBJ1-2; tentatively, D is TRBD1 (5 bases). Sequenced: PBMCs. The sequence was obtained from a female donor in good health and CMV-seronegative. The CDR3 region is CASSLVGGEGYGYTF. The DNA for the CDR3 is TGCGCCAGCAGCTTGGTTGGAGGGGAAGGCTATGGCTACACCTTC.